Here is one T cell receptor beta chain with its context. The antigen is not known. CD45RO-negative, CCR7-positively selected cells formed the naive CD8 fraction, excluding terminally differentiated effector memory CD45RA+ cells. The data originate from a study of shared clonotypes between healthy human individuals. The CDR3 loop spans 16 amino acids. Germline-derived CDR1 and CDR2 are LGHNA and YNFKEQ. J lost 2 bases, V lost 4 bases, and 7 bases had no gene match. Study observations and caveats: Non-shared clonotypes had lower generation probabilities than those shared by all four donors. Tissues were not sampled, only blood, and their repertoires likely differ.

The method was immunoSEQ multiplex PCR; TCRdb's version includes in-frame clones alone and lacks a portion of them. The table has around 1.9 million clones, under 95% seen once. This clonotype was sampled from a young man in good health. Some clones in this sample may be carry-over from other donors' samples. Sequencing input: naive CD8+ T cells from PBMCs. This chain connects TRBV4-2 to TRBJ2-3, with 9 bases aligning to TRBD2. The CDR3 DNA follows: TGTGCCAGCAGCCGATCAAGCGGGAGGCCCACAGATACGCAGTATTTT. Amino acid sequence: CASSRSSGRPTDTQYF.